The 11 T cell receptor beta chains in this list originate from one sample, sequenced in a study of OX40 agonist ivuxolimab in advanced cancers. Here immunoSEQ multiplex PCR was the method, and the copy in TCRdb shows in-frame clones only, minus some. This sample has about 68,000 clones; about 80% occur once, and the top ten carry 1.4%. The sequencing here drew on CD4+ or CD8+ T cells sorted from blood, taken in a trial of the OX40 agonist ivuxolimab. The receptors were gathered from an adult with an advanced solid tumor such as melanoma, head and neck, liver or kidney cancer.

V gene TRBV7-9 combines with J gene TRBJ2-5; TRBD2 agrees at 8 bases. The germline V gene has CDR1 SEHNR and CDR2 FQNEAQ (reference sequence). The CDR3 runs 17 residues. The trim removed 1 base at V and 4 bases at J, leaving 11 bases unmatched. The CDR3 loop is CASSLEGFVAGGETQYF. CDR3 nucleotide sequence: TGTGCCAGCAGCTTAGAAGGTTTTGTGGCGGGGGGAGAGACCCAGTACTTC.

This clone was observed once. The CDR3 DNA is TGCGCCAGCAGCCTCCCCGGAGCTGCTTTCTTT. Its translation is CASSLPGAAFF. The genes are TRBV4-1 and TRBJ1-1, with D unclear. Germline V gene lookup returns CDR1 MGHRA and CDR2 YSYEKL. V was cut by 4 bases and J by 11 bases, with 11 bases left in between. CDR3 length: 11 amino acids.

DNA of the CDR3: TGTGCCAGCTTGGACAGCGGGGAGCCCGGGGAGCTGTTTTTT. Translation gives CASLDSGEPGELFF. The chain uses TRBV28 and TRBJ2-2, with a tentative D call TRBD2 (7 bases). Deletions cut 8 bases from V and 6 bases from J, with 16 bases between. Germline values: CDR1 MDHEN, CDR2 SYDVKM. The CDR3 contains 14 residues. The entire variable domain, with the rest obtained from reference TRBV28 and TRBJ2-2, is as follows: DVKVTQSSRYLVKRTGEKVFLECVQDMDHENMFWYRQDPGLGLRLIYFSYDVKMKEKGDIPEGYSVSREKKERFSLILESASTNQTSMYLCASLDSGEPGELFFGEGSRLTVL.

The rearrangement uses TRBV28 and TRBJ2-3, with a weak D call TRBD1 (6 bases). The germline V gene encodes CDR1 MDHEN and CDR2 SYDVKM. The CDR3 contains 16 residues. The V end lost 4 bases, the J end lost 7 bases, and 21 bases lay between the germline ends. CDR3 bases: TGTGCCAGCAGTTCCCGAACCTCCGCAGGGGTCCATACGCAGTATTTT. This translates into CASSSRTSAGVHTQYF.

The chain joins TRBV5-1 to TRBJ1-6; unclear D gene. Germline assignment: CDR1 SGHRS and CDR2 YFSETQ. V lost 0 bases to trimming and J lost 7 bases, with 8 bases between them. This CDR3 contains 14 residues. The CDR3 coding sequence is TGCGCCAGCAGCTTGGAAGGGCCCAATTCACCCCTCCACTTT. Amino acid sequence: CASSLEGPNSPLHF.

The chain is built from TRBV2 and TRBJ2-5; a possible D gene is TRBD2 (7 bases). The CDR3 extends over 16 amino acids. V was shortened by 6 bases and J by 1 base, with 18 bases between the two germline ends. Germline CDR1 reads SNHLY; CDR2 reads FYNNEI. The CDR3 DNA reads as TGTGCCAGCAGCCTCCTCGGGGGCGGGGGCCAAGAGACCCAGTACTTC. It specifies CASSLLGGGGQETQYF. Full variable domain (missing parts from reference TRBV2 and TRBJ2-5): EPEVTQTPSHQVTQMGQEVILRCVPISNHLYFYWYRQILGQKVEFLVSFYNNEISEKSEIFDDQFSVERPDGSNFTLKIRSTKLEDSAMYFCASSLLGGGGQETQYFGPGTRLLVL.

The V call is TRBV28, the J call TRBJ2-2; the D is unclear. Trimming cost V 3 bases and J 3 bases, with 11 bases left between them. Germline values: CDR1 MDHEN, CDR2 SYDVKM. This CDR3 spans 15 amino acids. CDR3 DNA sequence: TGTGCCAGCAGTTTCCCCCCCCAGGACACCGGGGAGCTGTTTTTT. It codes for CASSFPPQDTGELFF.

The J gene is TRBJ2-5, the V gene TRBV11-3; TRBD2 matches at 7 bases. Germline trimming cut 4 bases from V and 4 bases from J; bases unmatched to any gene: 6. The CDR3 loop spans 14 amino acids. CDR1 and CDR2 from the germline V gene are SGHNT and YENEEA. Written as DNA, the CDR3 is TGTGCCAGCAGCTCAAGGACTAGTGCAGAGACCCAGTACTTC. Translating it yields CASSSRTSAETQYF.

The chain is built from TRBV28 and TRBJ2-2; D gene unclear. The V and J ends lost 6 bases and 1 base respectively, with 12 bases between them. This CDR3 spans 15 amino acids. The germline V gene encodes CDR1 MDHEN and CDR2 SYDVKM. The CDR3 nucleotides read TGTGCCAGCAGCCGATGGATCATGAACACCGGGGAGCTGTTTTTT. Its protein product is CASSRWIMNTGELFF.

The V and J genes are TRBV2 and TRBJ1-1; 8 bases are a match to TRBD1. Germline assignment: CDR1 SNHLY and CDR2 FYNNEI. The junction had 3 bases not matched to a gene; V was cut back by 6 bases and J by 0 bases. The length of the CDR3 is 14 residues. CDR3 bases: TGTGCCAGCAGCCTGACAGGGGTGAACACTGAAGCTTTCTTT. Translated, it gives CASSLTGVNTEAFF. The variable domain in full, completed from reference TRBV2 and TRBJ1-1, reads EPEVTQTPSHQVTQMGQEVILRCVPISNHLYFYWYRQILGQKVEFLVSFYNNEISEKSEIFDDQFSVERPDGSNFTLKIRSTKLEDSAMYFCASSLTGVNTEAFFGQGTRLTVV.

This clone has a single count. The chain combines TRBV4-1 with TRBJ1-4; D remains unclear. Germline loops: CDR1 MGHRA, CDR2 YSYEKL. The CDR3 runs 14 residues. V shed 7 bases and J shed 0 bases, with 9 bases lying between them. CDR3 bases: TGCGCCAGCAATAAATTTGCAACTAATGAAAAACTGTTTTTT. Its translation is CASNKFATNEKLFF.